This is a list of T cell receptor beta chains from one sample in a study of T-cell reconstitution after alpha-beta-depleted transplantation in children. TCRdb fed the PCR reads into MiXCR, producing one record per CDR3 protein. The sample contains fewer than 700,000 distinct CDR3 sequences, about an eighth of which appear only once. Sequencing was performed on PBMCs, mostly from graft donor cells, taken 360 days after TCRalphabeta/CD19-depleted stem cell transplant. The receptors shown here come from a male patient under 18 who had a stem cell transplant for acute myeloid leukemia, so the T cells may come from the graft donor. CDR3s include the opening cysteine and the closing phenylalanine or tryptophan. The D gene is left open where the match is weak. The size entry is marked missing in some rows and otherwise reads once, few, many or a size class.

>TRBV2|TRBJ1-5|.|TRBD1
CASSGTGGQPQHF
TGTGCCAGCAGTGGGACAGGGGGACAGCCCCAGCATTTT
>TRBV4-2|TRBJ2-5|.|.
CASSQDAGASQETQYF
TGTGCCAGCAGCCAAGATGCGGGGGCCTCGCAAGAGACCCAGTACTTC
>TRBV7-2|TRBJ2-7|many|TRBD2
CASSLLTSGTTLRSEQYF
TGTGCCAGCAGCTTATTGACTAGCGGAACAACCCTCCGTTCCGAGCAGTACTTC
>TRBV7-8|TRBJ2-2|.|TRBD1
CASSSLIGTANTGELFF
TGTGCCAGCAGCTCACTGATCGGGACAGCGAACACCGGGGAGCTGTTTTTT
>TRBV20-1|TRBJ2-7|.|TRBD2
CSAEKTAGISYEQYF
TGCAGTGCTGAAAAGACAGCGGGAATCTCCTACGAGCAGTACTTC
>TRBV27|TRBJ2-7|.|.
CASGRISWQYF
TGTGCCAGCGGAAGGATTTCGTGGCAGTACTTC
>TRBV4-3|TRBJ2-1|few|.
CASSPGRSRNEQFF
TGCGCCAGCAGCCCAGGCCGGAGTCGAAATGAGCAGTTCTTC
>TRBV20-1|TRBJ2-2|few|.
CSARVEGGNTGELFF
TGCAGTGCTAGAGTGGAGGGGGGCAACACCGGGGAGCTGTTTTTT
>TRBV5-3|TRBJ2-5|few|TRBD1
CARSRPGQDRQETQYF
TGTGCCAGAAGCCGTCCGGGACAGGACCGCCAAGAGACCCAGTACTTC
>TRBV14|TRBJ2-7|.|.
CASSQDPPSYEQYF
TGTGCCAGCAGCCAAGATCCCCCTTCCTACGAGCAGTACTTC
>TRBV4-3|TRBJ2-7|many|.
CASSQGQGSYEQYF
TGCGCCAGCAGCCAAGGCCAGGGCTCCTACGAGCAGTACTTC
>TRBV3-1|TRBJ2-7|.|.
CASSRIRSEAGRGYEQYF
TGTGCCAGCAGCCGCATAAGATCGGAGGCAGGGAGGGGGTACGAGCAGTACTTC
>TRBV27|TRBJ2-7|many|.
CASSTAPYEQYF
TGTGCCAGCAGTACAGCCCCTTACGAGCAGTACTTC
>TRBV5-1|TRBJ2-1|few|.
CASSFTLSSYNEQFF
TGCGCCAGCAGTTTTACCTTAAGCTCCTACAATGAGCAGTTCTTC
>TRBV7-2|TRBJ2-1|few|TRBD2
CASSSRTLAGDHNEQFF
TGTGCCAGCAGCTCGAGGACGCTAGCGGGAGATCACAATGAGCAGTTCTTC
>TRBV27|TRBJ2-5|few|TRBD1
CASSLSPGQGGMETQYF
TGTGCCAGCAGTTTATCCCCGGGACAGGGCGGAATGGAGACCCAGTACTTC
>TRBV24-1|TRBJ2-1|many|TRBD1
CATSDFSGQGGNNEQFF
TGTGCCACCAGTGATTTTTCCGGACAGGGGGGGAACAATGAGCAGTTCTTC
>TRBV5-1|TRBJ2-1|many|TRBD2
CASAGGLSYNEQFF
TGCGCCAGCGCGGGAGGCCTCTCCTACAATGAGCAGTTCTTC
>TRBV12-3/TRBV12-4|TRBJ2-6|.|TRBD1
CASSFTGQGAGANVLTF
TGTGCCAGCAGTTTCACGGGACAGGGGGCTGGGGCCAACGTCCTGACTTTC
>TRBV20-1|TRBJ1-5|few|.
CSARWTDSNQPQHF
TGCAGTGCTCGCTGGACAGATAGCAATCAGCCCCAGCATTTT
>TRBV10-3|TRBJ2-7|few|TRBD1
CAISEPDLSPTGVANEQYF
TGTGCCATCAGTGAGCCGGACCTTAGCCCTACAGGGGTGGCGAACGAGCAGTACTTC
>TRBV29-1|TRBJ2-7|many|.
CSVEGQSYEQYF
TGCAGCGTTGAAGGACAGTCCTACGAGCAGTACTTC
>TRBV29-1|TRBJ2-1|.|TRBD1
CSADQTGGPNNEQFF
TGCAGCGCGGACCAGACAGGGGGGCCGAACAATGAGCAGTTCTTC
>TRBV7-9|TRBJ2-7|.|.
CASSFEVAYEQYF
TGTGCCAGCAGCTTTGAGGTAGCCTACGAGCAGTACTTC
>TRBV21-1|TRBJ2-1|many|.
CASSKRVERERSYNEQFF
TGTGCCAGCAGCAAAAGAGTCGAACGGGAGCGATCCTACAATGAGCAGTTCTTC
>TRBV20-1|TRBJ2-2|few|.
CSAGRGPNTGELFF
TGCAGTGCTGGTCGCGGCCCGAACACCGGGGAGCTGTTTTTT
>TRBV5-1|TRBJ2-3|many|.
CASSRDRSIGDTQYF
TGCGCCAGCAGCCGAGACAGGTCTATAGGAGATACGCAGTATTTT
>TRBV18|TRBJ2-1|.|TRBD2
CASSPQRKSGSENEQFF
TGTGCCAGCTCACCACAACGAAAAAGCGGGAGCGAGAATGAGCAGTTCTTC
>TRBV9|TRBJ1-4|.|.
CASSVGAGPTNEKLFF
TGTGCCAGCAGCGTAGGGGCAGGACCAACTAATGAAAAACTGTTTTTT